This passage covers 26 T cell receptor beta chains from one sample sequenced in a study of T cells in localized non-small cell lung cancer. The protocol was immunoSEQ multiplex PCR, while the TCRdb copy is restricted to in-frame clones and leaves out a portion. This sample has 3,400 or so clones, with 24% found just once. Source: lung tumor tissue, taken before any cancer treatment. The receptors shown here come from a woman aged 35-75 years with stage I lung adenocarcinoma.

This clone showed up many times. The chain joins TRBV11-3 to TRBJ1-3; 7 nucleotides align to TRBD1. The CDR3 spans 15 residues. Trimming at V came to 5 bases and at J to 6 bases, leaving 10 bases not matched to a gene. The germline CDR1 and CDR2 sequences are SGHNT and YENEEA. The CDR3 reads CASSRGTGAENTIYF. CDR3 sequence (DNA): TGTGCCAGCAGCCGGGGAACAGGGGCGGAAAACACCATATATTTT. Complete variable domain (other parts from reference TRBV11-3 and TRBJ1-3): EAGVVQSPRYKIIEKKQPVAFWCNPISGHNTLYWYLQNLGQGPELLIRYENEEAVDDSQLPKDRFSAERLKGVDSTLKIQPAELGDSAVYLCASSRGTGAENTIYFGEGSWLTVV.

At least ten counts were recorded for this clone. V usage is TRBV7-5 and J usage is TRBJ2-2. TRBV7-5 represents a pseudogene. CDR3 size: 14 residues. CDR3 DNA sequence: TGTGCCAGCAGCGTGCTTGGGGACACCGGGGAGCTGTTTTTT. Amino acid sequence: CASSVLGDTGELFF.

This clone was detected only a few times. The genes are TRBV11-3 and TRBJ2-1; 12 bases are a match to TRBD2. Unmatched junction bases numbered 11, after V lost 5 bases and J lost 0 bases. Germline lookup yields CDR1 SGHNT and CDR2 YENEEA. The CDR3 covers 19 residues. CDR3 coding DNA: TGTGCCAGCAGCAAAACCGGGACTAGCGGGCCCGACTCCTACAATGAGCAGTTCTTC. Translation gives CASSKTGTSGPDSYNEQFF.

The J gene is TRBJ2-2, the V gene TRBV9, with D perhaps matching TRBD2 (5 bases). Germline V gives CDR1 SGDLS, CDR2 YYNGEE. The CDR3 has 12 residues. Trimming stripped 9 bases from V and 0 bases from J, with 6 bases between. The DNA of the CDR3 is TGTGCCACTAGCCCGAACACCGGGGAGCTGTTTTTT. Residues: CATSPNTGELFF.

The chain couples TRBV7-5 to TRBJ2-2; TRBD2 is the table's D call, not checked against the DNA. TRBV7-5 is shown as a pseudogene. The length of the CDR3 is 14 residues. CDR3 in amino acids: CATSRGAGTGELFF. The CDR3 bases are TGTGCCACTTCCCGGGGGGCCGGGACCGGGGAGCTGTTTTTT.

This clone showed up just a few times. The gene calls are TRBV5-1 and TRBJ1-1; D might be TRBD1 (5 bases). With 1 base removed from V and 4 bases from J, the gap between germline ends came to 17 bases. CDR1 SGHRS and CDR2 YFSETQ come from the germline V gene. The CDR3 is made up of 16 amino acids. The CDR3 region has the DNA TGCGCCAGCAGCTTGTATGTTGGCTGGGGGACCACTGAAGCTTTCTTT. Amino acids: CASSLYVGWGTTEAFF.

The chain is built from TRBV5-1 and TRBJ2-7, with a possible D match to TRBD1 (6 bases). Germline V gene lookup returns CDR1 SGHRS and CDR2 YFSETQ. V was pared by 4 bases and J by 2 bases, with 16 bases between. The CDR3 is 15 residues long. The CDR3 DNA sequence: TGCGCCAGCAGCCTAACGCCCGGACAGACCTACGAGCAGTACTTC. This gives the protein CASSLTPGQTYEQYF.

The chain combines TRBV19 with TRBJ1-2; 12 bases align to TRBD1. CDR1 and CDR2 (germline): LNHDA, SQIVND (reference sequence). Trimming at V came to 6 bases and at J to 8 bases, leaving 13 bases not matched to a gene. The CDR3 covers 16 residues. As DNA, the CDR3 is TGTGCCAGTAGAGACGAACCGGGACAGGGGGCTTGGGGCTACACCTTC. This translates into CASRDEPGQGAWGYTF.

This clone is labeled medium-sized. This rearrangement joins TRBV7-6 to TRBJ2-2; TRBD1 might be the D (6 bases). CDR3 length: 15 amino acids. Germline CDR1 SGHVS, CDR2 FNYEAQ. The V gene lost 5 bases and the J gene lost 4 bases, with 14 bases spanning the gap. The CDR3: CASSAGVMVTGELFF. CDR3 nucleotides: TGTGCCAGCAGCGCAGGGGTAATGGTCACCGGGGAGCTGTTTTTT.

This clone was recorded a few times. The J gene is TRBJ2-3, the V gene TRBV7-5; TRBD2, the D gene given by the table, was not confirmed from the DNA. TRBV7-5 constitutes a pseudogene. The CDR3 length is 15 residues. In DNA, the CDR3 is TGTGCCAGCAGTATGCGGGGTACTGAGGTAAATACGCAGTATTTT. It specifies CASSMRGTEVNTQYF.

The chain is built from TRBV30 and TRBJ1-3; D may be TRBD1 (5 bases). The CDR3 has 14 residues. The ends were cut back, 1 base at V and 0 bases at J, with 7 bases in the middle. From germline, CDR1 is GTSNPN and CDR2 SVGIG (reference sequence). The CDR3 reads CAWSATVSGNTIYF. The CDR3 DNA is TGTGCCTGGAGTGCGACAGTCTCTGGAAACACCATATATTTT.

This sequence joins TRBV6-8 and TRBJ1-2; 12 nucleotides agree with TRBD1. The V and J ends lost 5 bases and 6 bases, in that order; junction bases with no gene match: 10. Germline lookup yields CDR1 MNHGY and CDR2 SAAAGT. The CDR3 runs to 16 residues. CDR3 protein: CASSGIWDRGRDGYTF. The CDR3 bases are TGTGCCAGCAGTGGTATCTGGGACAGGGGGCGGGATGGCTACACCTTC.

The J gene is TRBJ2-2, the V gene TRBV11-1; possibly TRBD1 for D (5 bases). This CDR3 has 15 residues. Trimming shortened V by 1 base and J by 2 bases, and 8 bases separated the two germline ends. From germline, CDR1 is SGHAT and CDR2 FQDESV (reference sequence). Here the CDR3 DNA reads TGTGCCAGCAGCTTAGGGGGCGCAAACACCGGGGAGCTGTTTTTT. This codes for CASSLGGANTGELFF.

The chain links TRBV29-1 to TRBJ2-7, with a possible D match to TRBD1 (5 bases). The germline CDR1 and CDR2 sequences are SQVTM and ANQGSEA. The CDR3 runs 12 residues. V gave up 3 bases and J gave up 3 bases, with 9 bases separating them. The CDR3 is CSVDSGHYEQYF. CDR3 nucleotide sequence: TGCAGCGTTGACTCAGGACACTACGAGCAGTACTTC.

The chain uses TRBV4-1 and TRBJ1-1; the D gene is possibly TRBD1 (6 bases). V lost 3 bases and J lost 1, with 6 bases in between. There are 13 residues in the CDR3. In germline, CDR1 is MGHRA, CDR2 YSYEKL. CDR3 sequence: CASSQTGNTEAFF. The CDR3 coding sequence is TGCGCCAGCAGCCAGACAGGGAACACTGAAGCTTTCTTT.

The chain combines TRBV12-2 with TRBJ2-4; the D segment call TRBD1 is taken from the table without a DNA check. TRBV12-2 is listed as a pseudogene. The CDR3 loop spans 18 amino acids. CDR3 in DNA: TGTGCCACTCTCAACGCCGGGACAGGGAAAGGTGCCAAAAACATTCAGTACTTC. It encodes CATLNAGTGKGAKNIQYF.

The V gene is TRBV30, the J gene TRBJ2-7, with D perhaps assigned TRBD1 or TRBD2 (5 bases each). Trimming shortened V by 2 bases and J by 4 bases, and 15 bases separated the two germline ends. Germline values: CDR1 GTSNPN, CDR2 SVGIG (reference sequence). This CDR3 has 14 residues. The CDR3: CAWSRDGGLYEQYF. CDR3 DNA: TGTGCCTGGAGTCGTGATGGGGGTTTATACGAGCAGTACTTC.

This clone came up a few times. The rearrangement joins TRBV11-3 to TRBJ2-7; a possible D gene is TRBD1 (6 bases). CDR3 length equals 14 residues. Germline assignment: CDR1 SGHNT and CDR2 YENEEA. The ends were cut back, 4 bases at V and 0 bases at J, with 10 bases in the middle. In nucleotides, the CDR3 is TGTGCCAGCAGCTACCAGGGGAGCTCCTACGAGCAGTACTTC. It yields the protein CASSYQGSSYEQYF.

Only a few counts were recorded for this clone. V is TRBV9 and J is TRBJ2-2, with 7 positions matching TRBD1. With 5 bases clipped from V and 5 bases from J, the junction kept 12 bases outside the gene matches. Germline V CDR1 and CDR2: SGDLS, YYNGEE. The CDR3 consists of 16 residues. The CDR3 here is CASRARTGLGTGELFF. CDR3 sequence (DNA): TGTGCCAGCAGAGCGAGGACAGGCCTTGGGACCGGGGAGCTGTTTTTT.

The chain combines TRBV25-1 with TRBJ1-3; D ambiguous. The V and J ends lost 6 bases and 0 bases respectively, with 6 bases between them. This CDR3 comprises 13 residues. Germline CDR1 and CDR2: MGHDK and SYGVNS. CDR3 DNA sequence: TGTGCCAGCAGGATAAGCTCTGGAAACACCATATATTTT. Residues: CASRISSGNTIYF.

The chain uses TRBV5-1 and TRBJ1-1; 8 bases map to TRBD1. This CDR3 spans 16 amino acids. V shed 2 bases and J 1 base; nucleotides not matched to a gene: 7. Per germline, CDR1 SGHRS and CDR2 YFSETQ. The chain's CDR3 is CASSFRQGLRNTEAFF. CDR3 bases: TGCGCCAGCAGCTTTCGACAGGGGCTGAGGAACACTGAAGCTTTCTTT.

This clone has just a few counts. The gene calls are TRBV11-1 and TRBJ2-2, with a possible D match to TRBD1 (5 bases). V lost 1 base and J lost 6, with 9 bases in between. The germline V gene has CDR1 SGHAT and CDR2 FQDESV (reference sequence). The CDR3 contains 14 residues. This CDR3 is CASSLERQSGELFF. CDR3 in DNA: TGTGCCAGCAGCTTAGAGCGACAGTCCGGGGAGCTGTTTTTT.

This clone has more than one count but fewer than ten. The V and J genes are TRBV2 and TRBJ2-5; 7 nucleotides agree with TRBD1. The V gene end was trimmed by 8 bases and the J gene end by 4 bases; junction bases not matched to a gene: 7. This CDR3 is built from 13 residues. Germline V lookup: CDR1 SNHLY, CDR2 FYNNEI. CDR3 sequence (DNA): TGTGCCAGCGGGGGACAGTCGATAGAGACCCAGTACTTC. This gives the protein CASGGQSIETQYF.

The rearrangement uses TRBV6-8 and TRBJ1-1, with D tentatively TRBD1 (5 bases). The CDR3 spans 13 residues. Germline CDR1 reads MNHGY; CDR2 reads SAAAGT. V was cut by 9 bases and J by 8 bases, with 19 bases left in between. The CDR3 DNA sequence: TGTGCCAGTAACTTCCAGGGTTGGTGGGAAGCTTTCTTT. Residues: CASNFQGWWEAFF.

This clone is medium-sized in the sample. The chain recombines TRBV11-3 with TRBJ1-4; 7 bases are shared with TRBD1. Germline values: CDR1 SGHNT, CDR2 YENEEA. CDR3 length equals 15 residues. Germline trimming cut 3 bases from V and 7 bases from J; bases unmatched to any gene: 8. The CDR3 protein is CASSLGAQGSEKLFF. As DNA, the CDR3 is TGTGCCAGCAGCTTGGGGGCACAGGGGTCTGAAAAACTGTTTTTT.

This sequence joins TRBV15 and TRBJ1-5; 7 nucleotides line up with TRBD1. Germline-derived CDR1 and CDR2 are LNHNV and YYDKDF (reference sequence). The J segment lost 6 bases and the V segment lost 4 bases, leaving 15 bases of the junction unmatched. This CDR3 has 17 residues. CDR3 sequence: CATSNPEGAPAIQPQHF. The CDR3 nucleotides read TGTGCCACCAGCAACCCTGAGGGGGCACCAGCAATTCAGCCCCAGCATTTT.